The present entry profiles one TCR beta chain with its context. As handled by the study authors: Reference gene primer amplification gave nucleated cell count estimates. Produced via immunoSEQ multiplex PCR; TCRdb's table is partial and in-frame only. That table supplies the V and J calls and clone size; D and trimming were determined from the DNA. The sample gives more than 95,000 clones, 70% to 85% of which show up once; just under 7.5% is in the top ten. Germline assignment: CDR1 SGHNT and CDR2 YYREEE (reference sequence). The V and J ends lost 4 bases and 4 bases respectively, with 11 bases between them. This CDR3 has 14 amino acids. This specimen comes from a study of blood T cell repertoires in COVID-19. Study overall: T cells, B-cell-depleted T cells, or PBMCs supplied cDNA or gDNA.

This rearrangement joins TRBV5-4 to TRBJ2-2; no clear D gene. The sample taken for sequencing was peripheral blood. The TCR originated in a man between 65 and 85 years old with active or convalescent COVID-19. DNA of the CDR3: TGTGCCAGCAGCAACCTCTATGGCACCGGGGAGCTGTTTTTT. It specifies CASSNLYGTGELFF.